Reported below is one TCR beta chain. The data were obtained in a study of control samples from healthy donors and cancer patients. The V end lost 5 bases, the J end lost 6 bases, and 11 bases lay between the germline ends. This CDR3 has 13 residues. Germline CDR1 and CDR2: SGHNT and YENEEA. Clones were sequenced by immunoSEQ multiplex PCR, and TCRdb holds only the in-frame ones, with some missing. The sample lists roughly 49,000 clones; around nine tenths were seen once. This chain uses TRBV11-3 with TRBJ2-1; no definite D call. The receptor was isolated from a man between 25 and 39 years old with colorectal cancer. Sequencing input: PBMCs. In DNA, the CDR3 is TGTGCCAGCAGCGAGATAGGTGCCAATGAGCAGTTCTTC. Translation gives CASSEIGANEQFF.